This T cell receptor (beta chain) was captured in a study of cytomegalovirus exposure and HLA in healthy donors. Study observations and caveats: A later analysis appeared to link common viral pathogens to several of the most significant clusters.

The PCR had 60 Vbeta and 13 Jbeta primers. The assay was immunoSEQ multiplex PCR, and TCRdb's table has in-frame clones only and misses some. The table shows around 200,000 clones, with about three quarters occurring only once. For this clone: The antigen is undetermined.

Trimming stripped 1 base from V and 3 bases from J, with 13 bases between. Germline-derived CDR1 and CDR2 are SQVTM and ANQGSEA. This CDR3 region has 15 residues. The receptor was derived from a woman aged 55-69 years in good health and CMV-seropositive. What was sequenced was PBMCs. The gene calls are TRBV29-1 and TRBJ1-5; D might be TRBD1 (6 bases). For the CDR3, the DNA is TGCAGCGTTGAAGGGGAGGGGGGATACAATCAGCCCCAGCATTTT. This sequence encodes CSVEGEGGYNQPQHF.